This T cell receptor beta chain was identified during a study of shared clonotypes between healthy human individuals. Study results and limitations: What limited the represented genetic and exposure-history diversity was the small number of donors. When naive CD4 clonotypes were compared across a handful of donors, around 4.6% were shared.

A deep-level run was used for the assay. The assay was immunoSEQ multiplex PCR, and TCRdb's table has in-frame clones only and misses some. The sample includes 2 million to 2.5 million clones, approximately 96% of them seen just once. V lost 0 bases, J lost 8 bases, and 10 bases lay in between. The CDR3 covers 14 residues. CDR1 and CDR2 (germline): LGHNA, YSLEER. Regarding this clone: Its antigen remains unidentified.

The sequencing sample was made of naive CD4+ T cells sorted from blood. Subset defined: CD45RA+ positively selected. The genes are TRBV4-3 and TRBJ2-2, with a possible D match to TRBD2 (6 bases). This TCR was recovered from a man aged 18-30 years in good health. This CDR3 reads CASSQDGSGGELFF. In DNA form, the CDR3 reads TGCGCCAGCAGCCAAGACGGGAGCGGGGGGGAGCTGTTTTTT.